One and the same sample provided the 30 T cell receptor beta chains below, sequenced in a study of CD4 T cells in relation to SARS-CoV-2 and coronaviruses. Clones were read by immunoSEQ multiplex PCR, and TCRdb kept only the in-frame ones, dropping some. The sample lists some 43,000 clones; roughly 80% were seen once. No antigen is known for these receptors. Sequences were obtained from naive CD4+ T cells from PBMCs, cultured in vitro. This sample's subset: naive CD4+ T cells isolated by negative enrichment. The receptors were gathered from an adult with COVID-19.

V gene TRBV28 combines with J gene TRBJ1-1; D unclear. V dropped 2 bases and J dropped 4 bases, with 11 bases sitting between them. The CDR3 consists of 14 residues. CDR1 is MDHEN, CDR2 SYDVKM, per germline. The CDR3 here is CASSLPVRATEAFF. CDR3 DNA sequence: TGTGCCAGCAGTTTACCGGTAAGGGCCACTGAAGCTTTCTTT.

The V gene is TRBV2, the J gene TRBJ2-7; D unclear. The V and J ends lost 2 bases and 6 bases respectively, with 8 bases between them. Germline loops: CDR1 SNHLY, CDR2 FYNNEI. This CDR3 spans 12 amino acids. For the CDR3, the DNA is TGTGCCAGCAGTGAACAGGCCGGCGAGCAGTACTTC. Its translation is CASSEQAGEQYF.

There are a few counts of this clone. The chain carries TRBV7-2 and TRBJ1-5, with D unclear. CDR3 length equals 13 residues. Trimming shortened V by 5 bases and J by 7 bases, and 12 bases separated the two germline ends. In germline, CDR1 is SGHTA, CDR2 FQGNSA. The CDR3 DNA sequence: TGTGCCAGCAGCCTAGGATTCGAACAGCCCCAGCATTTT. This sequence encodes CASSLGFEQPQHF.

The V gene is TRBV2, the J gene TRBJ2-7, with D uncertain. CDR1 and CDR2 (germline): SNHLY, FYNNEI. V was trimmed by 2 bases and J by 8 bases, leaving 7 bases between them. The CDR3 sequence is 11 residues long. The CDR3 nucleotides are TGTGCCAGCAGTGAATTGTTGAAGCAGTACTTC. Translating gives CASSELLKQYF.

The chain has TRBV4-3 and TRBJ1-5; TRBD1 is a possible D gene (5 bases). The CDR3 extends over 14 amino acids. The ends were cut back, 1 base at V and 7 bases at J, with 11 bases in the middle. Germline V gene lookup returns CDR1 LGHNA and CDR2 YSLEER. The CDR3 loop is CASSQVQGGQPQHF. CDR3 DNA sequence: TGCGCCAGCAGCCAAGTGCAGGGTGGGCAGCCCCAGCATTTT.

The chain links TRBV4-1 to TRBJ2-1; 10 nucleotides line up with TRBD1. Germline lookup yields CDR1 MGHRA and CDR2 YSYEKL. V was clipped by 1 base and J by 6 bases; unmatched bases: 6. There are 16 residues in the CDR3. CDR3 DNA: TGCGCCAGCAGCCAAGCCAAATGGGACAGGGGCAATGAGCAGTTCTTC. It encodes CASSQAKWDRGNEQFF.

The chain joins TRBV9 to TRBJ2-1; the D gene is possibly TRBD2 (6 bases). The CDR3 length is 15 residues. Trimming shortened V by 4 bases and J by 7 bases, and 18 bases separated the two germline ends. Per the germline V gene, CDR1 is SGDLS and CDR2 is YYNGEE. The CDR3 reads CASSTHSGTWNEQFF. The CDR3 nucleotides are TGTGCCAGCAGCACGCACTCCGGGACTTGGAATGAGCAGTTCTTC. Full variable domain (rest looked up from reference TRBV9 and TRBJ2-1): DSGVTQTPKHLITATGQRVTLRCSPRSGDLSVYWYQQSLDQGLQFLIQYYNGEERAKGNILERFSAQQFPDLHSELNLSSLELGDSALYFCASSTHSGTWNEQFFGPGTRLTVL.

This sequence joins TRBV4-1 and TRBJ2-7; D not resolved. Germline CDR1 is MGHRA and CDR2 is YSYEKL. This CDR3 is 15 amino acids long. The ends were cut back, 0 bases at V and 0 bases at J, with 9 bases in the middle. The CDR3 sequence is CASSQEASRSYEQYF. The CDR3 nucleotides read TGCGCCAGCAGCCAAGAGGCCAGCCGCTCCTACGAGCAGTACTTC.

V gene TRBV4-1 combines with J gene TRBJ1-4, with 7 bases aligning to TRBD1. The trim removed 4 bases at V and 3 bases at J, leaving 8 bases unmatched. Germline values: CDR1 MGHRA, CDR2 YSYEKL. The CDR3 has 16 residues. CDR3 protein: CASSRSGDSSNEKLFF. The DNA for the CDR3 is TGCGCCAGCAGCCGCTCAGGGGACAGTTCTAATGAAAAACTGTTTTTT.

This clone occurred a few times. The chain recombines TRBV5-4 with TRBJ2-7; D remains unclear. This CDR3 contains 12 residues. Germline values: CDR1 SGHNT, CDR2 YYREEE (reference sequence). V was clipped by 5 bases and J by 4 bases, with 10 bases between them. DNA of the CDR3: TGTGCCAGCAGTATGTTGACGTACGAGCAGTACTTC. Protein sequence: CASSMLTYEQYF.

The V call is TRBV28, the J call TRBJ2-1, with 8 bases matching TRBD1. This CDR3 is built from 13 residues. The V gene's germline CDR1 is MDHEN and CDR2 SYDVKM. The V gene end was trimmed by 5 bases and the J gene end by 9 bases; junction bases not matched to a gene: 6. CDR3 region: CASSRDRRGEQFF. CDR3 nucleotide sequence: TGTGCCAGCAGTCGGGACAGGCGGGGTGAGCAGTTCTTC.

V usage is TRBV30 and J usage is TRBJ2-1; TRBD2 matches 9 bases. V lost 4 bases and J lost 2; bases outside the gene matches: 3. This CDR3 region has 14 residues. CDR1 and CDR2 from the germline V gene are GTSNPN and SVGIG (reference sequence). The CDR3 DNA reads TGTGCCTGGACTCGGACTAGCGCCTACAATGAGCAGTTCTTC. Translating gives CAWTRTSAYNEQFF.

The rearrangement uses TRBV30 and TRBJ2-7, with 7 bases identical to TRBD1. Germline V gives CDR1 GTSNPN, CDR2 SVGIG (reference sequence). The CDR3 is made up of 14 amino acids. Trimming removed 4 bases from V and 2 bases from J; junction bases left unmatched: 8. As DNA, the CDR3 is TGTGCCTGGAACCCCGGACAGGCGGCCTACGAGCAGTACTTC. The encoded protein is CAWNPGQAAYEQYF.

The gene calls are TRBV29-1 and TRBJ1-5; no firm D call. The CDR3 covers 13 residues. The V end lost 4 bases, the J end lost 2 bases, and 9 bases lay between the germline ends. Germline assignment: CDR1 SQVTM and CDR2 ANQGSEA. CDR3 protein: CSVVESGNQPQHF. CDR3 coding DNA: TGCAGCGTTGTGGAGTCGGGCAATCAGCCCCAGCATTTT.

The chain joins TRBV19 to TRBJ2-7, with D uncertain. Germline CDR1 reads LNHDA; CDR2 reads SQIVND (reference sequence). Trimming removed 3 bases at V and 5 bases at J, with 14 bases between. This CDR3 contains 14 residues. CDR3 bases: TGTGCCAGTAGTATTAACTCGGCAACCAACGAGCAGTACTTC. It is translated as CASSINSATNEQYF.

This clone was found a few times. This chain joins TRBV5-4 and TRBJ2-5, with a weak D call TRBD2 (7 bases). The V and J ends lost 6 bases and 2 bases respectively, with 23 bases between them. CDR1 is SGHNT, CDR2 YYREEE, per germline (reference sequence). CDR3 length: 17 residues. The CDR3 here is CASTNRRGGQGQETQYF. In DNA, the CDR3 is TGTGCCAGCACCAATCGGAGGGGGGGGCAGGGGCAAGAGACCCAGTACTTC.

This chain connects TRBV14 to TRBJ2-1, with no clear D. Trimming took 5 bases from V and 3 from J, leaving 11 bases between them. The CDR3 loop spans 14 amino acids. In germline, CDR1 is SGHDN, CDR2 FVKESK. CDR3 in DNA: TGTGCCAGCAGCTTCGGCAGCTTCTACAATGAGCAGTTCTTC. It translates to CASSFGSFYNEQFF.

The chain links TRBV30 to TRBJ2-7; D is undetermined. Germline assignment: CDR1 GTSNPN and CDR2 SVGIG (reference sequence). Between the trimmed V and J ends, which lost 2 bases and 6 bases, there was a span of 14 bases. CDR3 size: 13 residues. The CDR3 nucleotides read TGTGCCTGGAGTTTCAACTTGCTCGGCGAGCAGTACTTC. Protein sequence: CAWSFNLLGEQYF.

The J gene is TRBJ2-7, the V gene TRBV6-5, with 7 bases matching TRBD1. This CDR3 contains 14 residues. Germline loops: CDR1 MNHEY, CDR2 SVGAGI. The V gene end was trimmed by 2 bases and the J gene end by 0 bases; junction bases not matched to a gene: 1. The CDR3 coding sequence is TGTGCCAGCAGTTACGGGACAGCCTCCTACGAGCAGTACTTC. It specifies CASSYGTASYEQYF.

The chain carries TRBV2 and TRBJ1-3; no reliable D call. The germline V and J ends were trimmed by 11 bases and 0 bases, with 17 bases remaining between them. From germline, CDR1 is SNHLY and CDR2 FYNNEI. This CDR3 spans 15 amino acids. The CDR3 protein is CARRRWTFSGNTIYF. Here the CDR3 DNA reads TGTGCCCGTCGGCGGTGGACCTTCTCTGGAAACACCATATATTTT.

This chain uses TRBV7-3 with TRBJ2-1; TRBD2 matches at 11 bases. The junction had 7 bases not matched to a gene; V was cut back by 5 bases and J by 4 bases. This CDR3 is 16 amino acids long. Germline V gene sequence: CDR1 SGHTA, CDR2 FQGTGA. CDR3 in amino acids: CASSIDSSGRYNEQFF. The CDR3 nucleotides are TGTGCCAGCAGCATAGATTCTAGCGGGAGGTACAATGAGCAGTTCTTC.

The rearrangement joins TRBV19 to TRBJ2-7; the D gene is possibly TRBD1 (5 bases). Germline V lookup: CDR1 LNHDA, CDR2 SQIVND (reference sequence). V lost 6 bases to trimming and J lost 4 bases, with 19 bases between them. The CDR3 is made up of 15 amino acids. The CDR3 nucleotides read TGTGCCAGTAGCCCCGGACAACCGGGTCTGTACGAGCAGTACTTC. The encoded protein is CASSPGQPGLYEQYF.

The rearrangement links TRBV27 to TRBJ2-7, with D tentatively TRBD1 or TRBD2 (5 bases each). V was trimmed by 4 bases and J by 0 bases, leaving 13 bases between them. This CDR3 has 15 amino acids. In germline, CDR1 is MNHEY, CDR2 SMNVEV (reference sequence). The CDR3 protein is CASSSGRVGSYEQYF. In DNA form, the CDR3 reads TGTGCCAGCAGTTCGGGGCGGGTGGGCTCCTACGAGCAGTACTTC.

This chain uses TRBV19 with TRBJ1-6; tentative D call: TRBD1 (6 bases). Looked up from germline, CDR1 is LNHDA and CDR2 is SQIVND (reference sequence). This CDR3 spans 14 amino acids. V was shortened by 5 bases and J by 5 bases, with 10 bases between the two germline ends. As DNA, the CDR3 is TGTGCCAGTAGTTTTGGACAGAATAATTCACCCCTCCACTTT. The encoded protein is CASSFGQNNSPLHF.

In regard to this clone: One junction end disagrees with the germline gene, perhaps due to a read error. The J gene is TRBJ2-3, the V gene TRBV5-4, with unresolved D. Germline CDR1 is SGHNT and CDR2 is YYREEE (reference sequence). CDR3 length: 11 amino acids. Here the CDR3 reads CASSLGTKRDF. Here the CDR3 DNA reads TGTGCCAGCAGCTTGGGAACGAAGCGAGATTTT.

This clone has a single count. The chain joins TRBV9 to TRBJ2-5, with TRBD1 matching 9 bases. The ends lost 4 bases at V and 9 bases at J; junction bases unmatched: 13. Germline CDR1 SGDLS, CDR2 YYNGEE. The length of the CDR3 is 15 residues. The CDR3 loop reads CASSLPTGGLMAQYF. Here the CDR3 DNA reads TGTGCCAGCAGCTTACCGACAGGGGGGTTAATGGCCCAGTACTTC.

This rearrangement joins TRBV2 to TRBJ1-5, with 12 bases that match TRBD1. The length of the CDR3 is 14 residues. Trimming at V came to 6 bases and at J to 6 bases, leaving 3 bases not matched to a gene. CDR1 and CDR2 from the germline V gene are SNHLY and FYNNEI. CDR3 nucleotides: TGTGCCAGCAGCGGGACAGGGGGCGTTCAGCCCCAGCATTTT. Protein product: CASSGTGGVQPQHF. Full variable domain (rest looked up from reference TRBV2 and TRBJ1-5): EPEVTQTPSHQVTQMGQEVILRCVPISNHLYFYWYRQILGQKVEFLVSFYNNEISEKSEIFDDQFSVERPDGSNFTLKIRSTKLEDSAMYFCASSGTGGVQPQHFGDGTRLSIL.

V gene TRBV7-3 combines with J gene TRBJ2-4; 10 bases line up with TRBD2. After removal of 5 bases from V and 8 bases from J, the junction contained 9 bases not matched to a gene. The length of the CDR3 is 15 residues. Per germline, CDR1 SGHTA and CDR2 FQGTGA. This CDR3 reads CASSQGASGSYIQYF. In DNA, the CDR3 is TGTGCCAGCAGCCAAGGGGCTAGCGGGAGTTACATTCAGTACTTC.

V and J are TRBV7-8 and TRBJ2-1; D unclear. Trimming removed 5 bases at V and 3 bases at J, with 14 bases between. The germline gives CDR1 SGHVS, CDR2 FQNEAQ. This CDR3 is built from 15 residues. CDR3 region: CASSLRDYLYNEQFF. CDR3 nucleotides: TGTGCCAGCAGCCTGCGAGATTATCTCTACAATGAGCAGTTCTTC.

This clone appeared a few times. This sequence joins TRBV23-1 and TRBJ2-7; TRBD1 agrees at 10 bases. TRBV23-1 has ORF status, its function being uncertain. The CDR3 has 16 residues. V trimming: 0 bases; J trimming: 5 bases; junction bases outside the gene matches: 7. DNA for the CDR3: TGCGCCAGCAGTCAATCCGCGACAGGGGGCAGCCACGAGCAGTACTTC. Translation gives CASSQSATGGSHEQYF.